This TCR beta chain was identified during a study of blood T cell repertoires in COVID-19. Across the study: COVID-19 samples, acute and convalescent, were from the United States, Italy and Spain. T cells, B-cell-depleted T cells, or PBMCs supplied cDNA or gDNA.

CDR3 length equals 11 residues. V was pared by 5 bases and J by 1 base, with 6 bases between. Germline loops: CDR1 GTSNPN, CDR2 SVGIG (reference sequence). Original handling: Nucleated cell number was recorded as an estimate derived from reference gene primer amplification. Libraries were prepared by immunoSEQ multiplex PCR; TCRdb keeps only in-frame clonotypes and omits some of them. That table furnishes V, J and clone size, whereas the DNA furnished D and trimming. The sample records tens of thousands of clones, roughly 85% being singletons. The sequenced sample was peripheral blood. This sequence joins TRBV30 and TRBJ2-7; TRBD2 might be the D (6 bases). The sequence was collected from a man aged 60-69 years with active or convalescent COVID-19. The CDR3 loop is CAWGGSYEQYF. DNA for the CDR3: TGTGCCTGGGGGGGGTCCTACGAGCAGTACTTC.